The 16 T cell receptor beta chains below all came from one sample that was sequenced in a study of vaccination effects on CD4 cells after COVID-19. Which antigens these TCRs recognize remains unknown. Antigen-specific CD4+ T cell clonotypes were called by their expansion after viral peptide-pool culture in ViraFEST. Subsequent to roughly 9 days of culture, CD4+ T cells were isolated. Absence of prior SARS-CoV-2 infection characterized the vaccine recipients, who showed negative nucleocapsid antibodies. Using immunoSEQ multiplex PCR, the repertoire was profiled, and TCRdb retains in-frame clones only, with some absent. The sample carries about 63,000 clones, around 75% recorded once. Here the sequenced sample was CD4+ T cells from PBMCs cultured with HCoV-OC43 spike peptides, taken before COVID-19 vaccination. Subset reported: HCoV-OC43 spike overlapping peptide pool stimulation. All receptors come from a human donor who received a COVID-19 vaccine.

This clone was recorded once. The chain carries TRBV24-1 and TRBJ1-2; D gene unclear. The CDR3 has 13 amino acids. The V gene lost 4 bases and the J gene lost 1 base, with 6 bases spanning the gap. Per germline, CDR1 KGHDR and CDR2 SFDVKD. CDR3 bases: TGTGCCACCAGTGAAGGCAGTAACTATGGCTACACCTTC. This gives the protein CATSEGSNYGYTF.

V gene TRBV6-6 combines with J gene TRBJ2-7, with 9 bases that match TRBD2. J gave up 2 bases and V 2 bases, and 1 base lay outside the gene matches. CDR3 size: 14 residues. Germline CDR1 and CDR2: MNHNY and SVGAGI (reference sequence). The CDR3 loop reads CASSYASGAYEQYV. The DNA for the CDR3 is TGTGCCAGCAGTTACGCTAGCGGGGCCTACGAGCAGTACGTC.

The chain carries TRBV5-1 and TRBJ1-4; D perhaps matches TRBD1 (5 bases). Trimming removed 1 base at V and 3 bases at J, with 7 bases between. Germline CDR1 is SGHRS and CDR2 is YFSETQ. CDR3 length: 14 residues. The CDR3 bases are TGCGCCAGCAGCTTGTTGGGGGCTAATGAAAAACTGTTTTTT. It specifies CASSLLGANEKLFF.

This clone has only one observation. This chain joins TRBV19 and TRBJ2-5; 11 positions agree with TRBD2. V lost 1 base and J lost 7; bases outside the gene matches: 11. The CDR3 length is 17 residues. CDR1 is LNHDA and CDR2 is SQIVND in the germline V gene (reference sequence). The CDR3 bases are TGTGCCAGTAGTATAGGCTCTAGCGGGGGGTTGGTCCGGACCCAGTACTTC. This gives the protein CASSIGSSGGLVRTQYF.

The J gene is TRBJ2-3, the V gene TRBV6-4; D could derive from TRBD1 or TRBD2 (5 bases each). Germline V gene sequence: CDR1 MRHNA, CDR2 SNTAGT. The CDR3 runs to 15 residues. The V gene lost 8 bases and the J gene lost 1 base, with 16 bases spanning the gap. CDR3 sequence reads: CASRRDAAGTDTQYF. The CDR3 DNA follows: TGTGCCAGCCGAAGGGACGCGGCGGGCACAGATACGCAGTATTTT.

This clone was detected only a few times. The V and J genes are TRBV27 and TRBJ1-5; D is ambiguous. The CDR3 runs 17 residues. The V gene's germline CDR1 is MNHEY and CDR2 SMNVEV (reference sequence). V dropped 5 bases and J dropped 2 bases, with 19 bases sitting between them. This chain's CDR3 is CASSLQHPALGNQPQHF. DNA of the CDR3: TGTGCCAGCAGTCTCCAACATCCCGCGCTCGGCAATCAGCCCCAGCATTTT.

This rearrangement joins TRBV6-4 to TRBJ2-3, with 9 positions matching TRBD1. CDR1 MRHNA and CDR2 SNTAGT come from the germline V gene. The junction had 0 bases not matched to a gene; V was cut back by 3 bases and J by 2 bases. This CDR3 is 14 amino acids long. The CDR3 sequence is CASSEQGATDTQYF. DNA for the CDR3: TGTGCCAGCAGTGAACAGGGGGCCACAGATACGCAGTATTTT.

This clone was detected a few times. The genes are TRBV6-1 and TRBJ1-3; a possible D gene is TRBD1 (6 bases). Germline-derived CDR1 and CDR2 are MNHNS and SASEGT. The length of the CDR3 is 12 residues. V was shortened by 3 bases and J by 14 bases, with 14 bases between the two germline ends. CDR3 protein: CASSERDTALYF. In nucleotides, the CDR3 is TGTGCCAGCAGTGAGAGGGACACGGCCCTATATTTT.

This clone was picked up a small number of times. This sequence joins TRBV28 and TRBJ1-2, with 8 bases fitting TRBD1. CDR3 length: 13 amino acids. Germline lookup yields CDR1 MDHEN and CDR2 SYDVKM. Trimming removed 7 bases from V and 5 bases from J; junction bases left unmatched: 6. The CDR3 spells CASTLGQEYGYTF. In DNA form, the CDR3 reads TGTGCCAGCACCCTGGGACAGGAATATGGCTACACCTTC.

The sample holds one count of this clone. The V call is TRBV27, the J call TRBJ2-2; D is ambiguous. This CDR3 has 17 amino acids. The germline V gene has CDR1 MNHEY and CDR2 SMNVEV (reference sequence). The germline V and J ends were trimmed by 5 bases and 7 bases, with 23 bases remaining between them. The CDR3 region has the DNA TGTGCCAGCAGTACCCCGTTCAGCAGACACGATGGCGGGGAGCTGTTTTTT. Protein product: CASSTPFSRHDGGELFF.

This clone was detected only a few times. This chain joins TRBV3-1 (or the pseudogene TRBV3-2) and TRBJ1-2; the match to TRBD1 covers 8 bases. CDR1 LGHDT and CDR2 YNNKEL come from the germline V gene (reference sequence). This CDR3 spans 12 amino acids. V was pared by 1 base and J by 13 bases, with 5 bases of the junction left unmatched. The CDR3 sequence: CASSQGTGTFTF. The CDR3 bases are TGTGCCAGCAGCCAAGGGACAGGGACCTTCACCTTC.

The genes are TRBV19 and TRBJ1-2; TRBD1 is a possible D gene (5 bases). Trimming pared 10 bases from V and 3 bases from J, leaving 15 bases between. The length of the CDR3 is 13 residues. Germline-derived CDR1 and CDR2 are LNHDA and SQIVND (reference sequence). CDR3 sequence (DNA): TGTGCCACCAAAGGGGACGCACACTATGGCTACACCTTC. Translated: CATKGDAHYGYTF.

The chain carries TRBV5-1 and TRBJ2-5, with D hard to call. The CDR3 is 13 residues long. Deletions cut 5 bases from V and 1 base from J, with 9 bases between. CDR1 SGHRS and CDR2 YFSETQ come from the germline V gene. The CDR3 protein is CASSERTQETQYF. CDR3 DNA: TGCGCCAGCAGTGAGAGAACCCAAGAGACCCAGTACTTC.

This clone was seen a few times. This chain connects TRBV28 to TRBJ1-1, with D possibly TRBD1 on 6 matching bases. V was shortened by 2 bases and J by 5 bases, with 15 bases between the two germline ends. CDR1 is MDHEN and CDR2 is SYDVKM in the germline V gene. The CDR3 is 15 amino acids. This chain's CDR3 is CASSLNGAQGTEAFF. Written as DNA, the CDR3 is TGTGCCAGCAGTTTAAATGGGGCACAGGGAACTGAAGCTTTCTTT.

The chain combines TRBV29-1 with TRBJ2-3; D might be TRBD2 (7 bases). Per the germline V gene, CDR1 is SQVTM and CDR2 is ANQGSEA. V was shortened by 4 bases and J by 3 bases, with 23 bases between the two germline ends. This CDR3 comprises 17 residues. CDR3: CSVGPRIGGARTDTQYF. CDR3 coding DNA: TGCAGCGTTGGTCCCCGGATTGGGGGGGCAAGGACAGATACGCAGTATTTT.

The rearrangement links TRBV6-5 to TRBJ2-5, with TRBD2 matching over 10 bases. This CDR3 is built from 15 residues. V was clipped by 6 bases and J by 5 bases; unmatched bases: 9. Germline V lookup: CDR1 MNHEY, CDR2 SVGAGI. The CDR3 DNA reads TGTGCCAGCAGCAGAACTAGCGGGGATTGGGAGACCCAGTACTTC. The encoded protein is CASSRTSGDWETQYF.